This TCR beta chain is from a study of blood T cell repertoires in COVID-19. Overall study context: Samples came from the United States, Italy and Spain, spanning acute and convalescent COVID-19. T cells, B-cell-depleted T cells, or PBMCs supplied cDNA or gDNA.

Germline lookup yields CDR1 SQVTM and CDR2 ANQGSEA. V gave up 5 bases and J gave up 1 base, with 5 bases separating them. The CDR3 is 11 amino acids. Authors' methods: Estimation of nucleated cell counts relied on the amplification of reference gene primers. Profiling relied on immunoSEQ multiplex PCR, and the TCRdb table lists in-frame clones only, not all of them. V and J calls and clone size are those listed in that table; D and trimming were worked out from the DNA. This sample has fewer than 30,000 clones, with approximately 90% found just once. The TCR comes from a man in his sixties with acute or convalescent COVID-19. Specimen: peripheral blood. This rearrangement joins TRBV29-1 to TRBJ1-1; D ambiguous. This CDR3 is CSVLQNTEAFF. DNA of the CDR3: TGCAGCGTTTTACAGAACACTGAAGCTTTCTTT. The full variable domain, in which reference TRBV29-1 and TRBJ1-1 provide the parts outside the CDR3, is SAVISQKPSRDICQRGTSLTIQCQVDSQVTMMFWYRQQPGQSLTLIATANQGSEATYESGFVIDKFPISRPNLTFSTLTVSNMSPEDSSIYLCSVLQNTEAFFGQGTRLTVV.